This T cell receptor (beta chain) emerged from a study of human T cells and chemical hapten exposure. Study-level background: The patients were mostly female; they had alopecia areata, totalis or universalis. Overall study results and limits: No change in TCRs above 1 in 1000 frequency was produced by DPC sensitization.

Specified time point: patch test 1, 2 weeks after DPC sensitization. Treatment meaning: therapeutic diphenylcyclopropenone sensitization with weekly scalp DPC. Separate cDNA molecules received unique molecular identifiers, which the library attached to them. TCRdb re-analysed the RACE reads in MiXCR, keeping a single row per CDR3 protein. In the table there are about 360,000 distinct CDR3 sequences, 4.8% of which are singletons. This clonotype was detected ten times or more. Its antigen remains unidentified. V trimming: 4 bases; J trimming: 5 bases; junction bases outside the gene matches: 16. CDR3 length equals 17 residues. Germline CDR1 and CDR2: SGHRS and YFSETQ.

The input for sequencing was whole blood, taken in connection with sensitization to the hapten diphenylcyclopropenone (DPC). The chain carries TRBV5-1 and TRBJ1-1, with 8 positions matching TRBD1. The receptor was derived from a woman aged 45-59 years with alopecia areata. Some clones in this sample may be carry-over from other donors' samples. The CDR3 protein is CASSRTGQGSFGTEAFF. The CDR3 DNA follows: TGCGCCAGCAGCCGAACTGGACAGGGAAGTTTTGGGACTGAAGCTTTCTTT.